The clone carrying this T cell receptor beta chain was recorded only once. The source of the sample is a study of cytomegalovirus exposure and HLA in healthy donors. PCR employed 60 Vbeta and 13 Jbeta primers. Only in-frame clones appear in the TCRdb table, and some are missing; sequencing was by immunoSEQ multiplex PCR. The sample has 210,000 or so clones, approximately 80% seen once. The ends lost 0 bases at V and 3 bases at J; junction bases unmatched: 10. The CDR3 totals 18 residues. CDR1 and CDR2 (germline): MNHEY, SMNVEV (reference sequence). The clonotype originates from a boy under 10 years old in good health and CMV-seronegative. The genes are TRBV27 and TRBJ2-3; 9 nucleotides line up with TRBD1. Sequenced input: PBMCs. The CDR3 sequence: CASSLSMGGQGRTDTQYF. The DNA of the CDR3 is TGTGCCAGCAGTTTATCAATGGGGGGACAGGGAAGGACAGATACGCAGTATTTT.